The clone carrying this T cell receptor beta chain was seen a single time. The antigen is not known. Germline CDR1 is SGHRS and CDR2 is YFSETQ. Unmatched junction bases numbered 10, after V lost 1 base and J lost 7 bases. This CDR3 comprises 18 residues. The record originates from a study of cytomegalovirus exposure and HLA in healthy donors. Findings of the study overall: A subsequent analysis found that TCR clusters from the first cohort also tended to co-occur in the 90 to 150 validation repertoires, with approximately 95% of cluster scores above 0.

Only in-frame clones appear in the TCRdb table, and some are missing; sequencing was by immunoSEQ multiplex PCR. The table has some 130,000 clones, roughly 90% seen once. The rearrangement joins TRBV5-1 to TRBJ2-1; 14 bases agree with TRBD2. The sequencing sample was made of PBMCs. The sequence was obtained from a woman younger than 30 in good health and CMV-seropositive. CDR3 DNA sequence: TGCGCCAGCAGCTTGCGACGTCCCGGGACTAGCGGGGGTAATGAGCAGTTCTTC. This translates into CASSLRRPGTSGGNEQFF.